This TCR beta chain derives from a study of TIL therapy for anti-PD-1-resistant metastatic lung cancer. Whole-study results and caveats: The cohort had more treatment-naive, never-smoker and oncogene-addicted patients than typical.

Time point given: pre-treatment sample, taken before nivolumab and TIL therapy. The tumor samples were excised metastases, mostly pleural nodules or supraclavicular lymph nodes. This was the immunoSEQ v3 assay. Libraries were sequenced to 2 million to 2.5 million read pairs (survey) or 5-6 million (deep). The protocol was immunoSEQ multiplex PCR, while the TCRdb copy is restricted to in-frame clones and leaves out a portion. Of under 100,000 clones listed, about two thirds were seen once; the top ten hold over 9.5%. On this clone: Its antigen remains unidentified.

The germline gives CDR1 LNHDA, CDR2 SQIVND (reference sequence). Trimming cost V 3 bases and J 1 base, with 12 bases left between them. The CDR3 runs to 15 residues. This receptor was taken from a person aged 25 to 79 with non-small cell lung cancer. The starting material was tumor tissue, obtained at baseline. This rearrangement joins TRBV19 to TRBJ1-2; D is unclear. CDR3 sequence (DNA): TGTGCCAGTAGTATCGTCGGATACAATAACTATGGCTACACCTTC. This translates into CASSIVGYNNYGYTF.